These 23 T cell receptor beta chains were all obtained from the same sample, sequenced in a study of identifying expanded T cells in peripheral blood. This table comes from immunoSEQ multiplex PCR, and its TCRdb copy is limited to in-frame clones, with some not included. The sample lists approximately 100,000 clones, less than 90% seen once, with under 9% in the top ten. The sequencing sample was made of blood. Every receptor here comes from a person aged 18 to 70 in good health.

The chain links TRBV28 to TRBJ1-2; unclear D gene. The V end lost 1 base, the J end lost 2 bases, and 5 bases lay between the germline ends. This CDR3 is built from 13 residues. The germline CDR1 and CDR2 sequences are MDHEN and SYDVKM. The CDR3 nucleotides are TGTGCCAGCAGTTTATCCGGAAACTATGGCTACACCTTC. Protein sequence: CASSLSGNYGYTF.

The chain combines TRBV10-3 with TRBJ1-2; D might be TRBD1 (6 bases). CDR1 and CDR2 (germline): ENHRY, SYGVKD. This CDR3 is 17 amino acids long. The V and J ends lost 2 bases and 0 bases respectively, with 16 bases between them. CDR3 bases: TGTGCCATCAGTGAGCCAAAAACAGGGTCAGCTAACTATGGCTACACCTTC. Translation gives CAISEPKTGSANYGYTF.

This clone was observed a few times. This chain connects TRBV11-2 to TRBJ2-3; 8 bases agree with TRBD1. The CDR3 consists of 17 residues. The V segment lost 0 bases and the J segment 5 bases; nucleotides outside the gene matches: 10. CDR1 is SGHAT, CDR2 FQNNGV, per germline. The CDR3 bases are TGTGCCAGCAGCTTAGAGCGCGGCAGGGGGCAGAAAGATACGCAGTATTTT. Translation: CASSLERGRGQKDTQYF. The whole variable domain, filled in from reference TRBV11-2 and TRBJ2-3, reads EAGVAQSPRYKIIEKRQSVAFWCNPISGHATLYWYQQILGQGPKLLIQFQNNGVVDDSQLPKDRFSAERLKGVDSTLKIQPAKLEDSAVYLCASSLERGRGQKDTQYFGPGTRLTVL.

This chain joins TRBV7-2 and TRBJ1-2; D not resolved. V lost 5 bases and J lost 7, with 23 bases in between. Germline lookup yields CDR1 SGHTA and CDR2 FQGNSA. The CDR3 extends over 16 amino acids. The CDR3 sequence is CASSQRTGGDTGGYTF. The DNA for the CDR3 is TGTGCCAGCAGCCAGAGGACTGGAGGCGACACCGGTGGCTACACCTTC.

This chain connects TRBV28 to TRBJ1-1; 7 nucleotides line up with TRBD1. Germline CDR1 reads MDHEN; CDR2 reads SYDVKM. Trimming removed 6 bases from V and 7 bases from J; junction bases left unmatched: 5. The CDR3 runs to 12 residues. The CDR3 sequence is CASSSGGNEAFF. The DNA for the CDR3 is TGTGCCAGCAGCTCAGGGGGGAATGAAGCTTTCTTT.

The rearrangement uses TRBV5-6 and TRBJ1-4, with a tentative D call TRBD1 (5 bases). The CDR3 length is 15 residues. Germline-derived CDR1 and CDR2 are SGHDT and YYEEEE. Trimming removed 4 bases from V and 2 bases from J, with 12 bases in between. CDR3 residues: CASSSGGTTNEKLFF. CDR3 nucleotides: TGTGCCAGCAGCAGCGGGGGGACCACTAATGAAAAACTGTTTTTT.

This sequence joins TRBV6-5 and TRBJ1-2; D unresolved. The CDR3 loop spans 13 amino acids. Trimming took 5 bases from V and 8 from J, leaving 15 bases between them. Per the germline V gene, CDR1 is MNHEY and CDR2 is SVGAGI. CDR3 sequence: CASSPLNYGGYTF. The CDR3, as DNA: TGTGCCAGCAGTCCCCTGAACTACGGAGGCTACACCTTC.

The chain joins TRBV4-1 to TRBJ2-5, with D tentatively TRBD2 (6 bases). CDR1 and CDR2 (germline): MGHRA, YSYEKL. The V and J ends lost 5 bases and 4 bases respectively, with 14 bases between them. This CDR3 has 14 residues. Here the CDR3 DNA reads TGCGCCAGCAGCTCCCGGGACTTCCTAGAGACCCAGTACTTC. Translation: CASSSRDFLETQYF.

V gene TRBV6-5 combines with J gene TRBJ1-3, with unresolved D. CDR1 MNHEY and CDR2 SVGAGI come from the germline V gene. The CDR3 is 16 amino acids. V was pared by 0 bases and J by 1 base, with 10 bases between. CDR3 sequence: CASSYSSILSGNTIYF. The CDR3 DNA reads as TGTGCCAGCAGTTACTCTAGTATCCTGTCTGGAAACACCATATATTTT.

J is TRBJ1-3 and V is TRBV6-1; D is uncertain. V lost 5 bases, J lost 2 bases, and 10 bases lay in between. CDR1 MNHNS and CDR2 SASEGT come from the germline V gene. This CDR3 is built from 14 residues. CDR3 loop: CASSPPMAGNTIYF. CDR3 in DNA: TGTGCCAGCAGTCCCCCAATGGCTGGAAACACCATATATTTT.

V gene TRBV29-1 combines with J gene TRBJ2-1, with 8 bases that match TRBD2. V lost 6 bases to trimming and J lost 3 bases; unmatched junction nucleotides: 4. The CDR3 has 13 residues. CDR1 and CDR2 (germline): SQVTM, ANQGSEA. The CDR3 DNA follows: TGCAGCGTACTTACTAGCGGCTACAATGAGCAGTTCTTC. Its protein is CSVLTSGYNEQFF.

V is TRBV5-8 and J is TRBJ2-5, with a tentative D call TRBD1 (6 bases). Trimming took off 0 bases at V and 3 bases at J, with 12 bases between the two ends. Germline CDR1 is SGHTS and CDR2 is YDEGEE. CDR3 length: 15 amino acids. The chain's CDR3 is CASSLAAGVEETQYF. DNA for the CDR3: TGTGCCAGCAGCTTGGCCGCAGGGGTAGAAGAGACCCAGTACTTC.

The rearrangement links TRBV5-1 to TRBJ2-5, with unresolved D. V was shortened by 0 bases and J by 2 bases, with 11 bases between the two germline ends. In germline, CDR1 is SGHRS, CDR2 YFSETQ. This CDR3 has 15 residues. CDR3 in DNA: TGCGCCAGCAGCTTGGTACTAATGGGGCAAGAGACCCAGTACTTC. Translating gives CASSLVLMGQETQYF.

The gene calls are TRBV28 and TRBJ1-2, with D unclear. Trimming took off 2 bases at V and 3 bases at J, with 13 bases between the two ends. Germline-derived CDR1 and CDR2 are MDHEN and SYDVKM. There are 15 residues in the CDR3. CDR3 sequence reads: CASSLRTLSYYGYTF. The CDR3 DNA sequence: TGTGCCAGCAGTTTACGAACCCTTAGCTACTATGGCTACACCTTC.

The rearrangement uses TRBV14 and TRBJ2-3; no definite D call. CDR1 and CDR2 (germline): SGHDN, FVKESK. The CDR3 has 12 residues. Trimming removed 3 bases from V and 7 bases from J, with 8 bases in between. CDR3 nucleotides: TGTGCCAGCAGCCAGGTAACAAATACGCAGTATTTT. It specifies CASSQVTNTQYF. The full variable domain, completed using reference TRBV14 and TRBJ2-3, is EAGVTQFPSHSVIEKGQTVTLRCDPISGHDNLYWYRRVMGKEIKFLLHFVKESKQDESGMPNNRFLAERTGGTYSTLKVQPAELEDSGVYFCASSQVTNTQYFGPGTRLTVL.

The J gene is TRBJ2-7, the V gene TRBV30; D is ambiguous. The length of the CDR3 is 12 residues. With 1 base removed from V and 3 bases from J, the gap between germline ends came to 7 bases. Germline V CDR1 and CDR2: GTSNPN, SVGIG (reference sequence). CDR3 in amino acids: CAWSGGGYEQYF. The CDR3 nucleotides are TGTGCCTGGAGTGGCGGCGGCTACGAGCAGTACTTC.

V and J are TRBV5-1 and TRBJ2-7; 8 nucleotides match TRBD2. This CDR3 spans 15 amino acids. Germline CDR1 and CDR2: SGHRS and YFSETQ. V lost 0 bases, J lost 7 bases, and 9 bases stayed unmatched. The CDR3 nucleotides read TGCGCCAGCAGCTTGGACCATCGGGAGGGCTGGGAGCAGTACTTC. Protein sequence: CASSLDHREGWEQYF.

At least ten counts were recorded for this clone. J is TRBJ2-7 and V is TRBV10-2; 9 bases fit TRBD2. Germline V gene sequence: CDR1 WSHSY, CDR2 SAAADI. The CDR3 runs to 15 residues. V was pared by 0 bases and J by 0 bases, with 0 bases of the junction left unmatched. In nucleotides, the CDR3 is TGCGCCAGCAGTGAGTCTAGCGGGGGCTCCTACGAGCAGTACTTC. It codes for CASSESSGGSYEQYF.

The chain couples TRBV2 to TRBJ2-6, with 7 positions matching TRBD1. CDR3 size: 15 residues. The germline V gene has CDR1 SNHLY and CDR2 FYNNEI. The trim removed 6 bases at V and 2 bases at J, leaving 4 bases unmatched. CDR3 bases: TGTGCCAGCAGCGCCGACAGGGCTGGGGCCAACGTCCTGACTTTC. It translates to CASSADRAGANVLTF.

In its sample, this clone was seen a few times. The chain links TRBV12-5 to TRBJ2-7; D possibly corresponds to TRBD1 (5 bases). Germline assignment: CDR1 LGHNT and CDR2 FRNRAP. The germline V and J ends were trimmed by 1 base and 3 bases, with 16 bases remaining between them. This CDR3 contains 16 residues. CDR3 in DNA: TGTGCTAGTGGTTTGGGACCGACAGTCTCCCTCTACGAGCAGTACTTC. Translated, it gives CASGLGPTVSLYEQYF.

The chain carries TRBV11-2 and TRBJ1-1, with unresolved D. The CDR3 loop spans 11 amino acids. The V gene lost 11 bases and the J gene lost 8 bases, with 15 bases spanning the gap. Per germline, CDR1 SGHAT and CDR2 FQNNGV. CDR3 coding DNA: TGTGCCTCCCGGAGTGAAGCCGAAGCTTTCTTT. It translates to CASRSEAEAFF. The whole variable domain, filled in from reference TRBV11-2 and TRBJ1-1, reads EAGVAQSPRYKIIEKRQSVAFWCNPISGHATLYWYQQILGQGPKLLIQFQNNGVVDDSQLPKDRFSAERLKGVDSTLKIQPAKLEDSAVYLCASRSEAEAFFGQGTRLTVV.

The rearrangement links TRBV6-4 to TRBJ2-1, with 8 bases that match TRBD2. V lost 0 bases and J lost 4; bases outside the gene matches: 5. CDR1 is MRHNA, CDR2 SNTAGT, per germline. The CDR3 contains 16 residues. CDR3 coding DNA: TGTGCCAGCAGTGACTCGGTTAGCGGGGCGTACAATGAGCAGTTCTTC. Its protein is CASSDSVSGAYNEQFF.

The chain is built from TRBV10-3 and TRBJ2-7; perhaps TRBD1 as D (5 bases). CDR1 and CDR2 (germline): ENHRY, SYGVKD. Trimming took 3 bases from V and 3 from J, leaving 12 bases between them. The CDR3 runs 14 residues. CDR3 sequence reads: CAISERTTIYEQYF. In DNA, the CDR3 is TGTGCCATCAGTGAAAGGACAACAATCTACGAGCAGTACTTC.